This T cell receptor beta chain derives from a study of PD-L1 blockade in urothelial cancer. Looking at the study overall: Males with bladder-origin urothelial cancer constituted about nine tenths of the roughly 29 patients. Blood was evaluated 3 weeks (second dose) and 6 weeks after therapy began.

TCRdb's copy holds only in-frame clones and misses some; the assay was immunoSEQ multiplex PCR. The sample includes approximately 47,000 clones, approximately 85% of them seen just once. V lost 4 bases, J lost 2 bases, and 11 bases stayed unmatched. The germline gives CDR1 SGHTS, CDR2 YDEGEE. There are 16 residues in the CDR3. The time point was: pretreatment peripheral blood. The V call is TRBV5-8, the J call TRBJ2-5, with 7 bases matching TRBD1. This clonotype was obtained from a man aged 45-65 years with urothelial cancer. The starting material was PBMCs, obtained around atezolizumab (anti-PD-L1) treatment. The CDR3 sequence is CASSPPRGRGQETQYF. Here the CDR3 DNA reads TGTGCCAGCAGCCCACCACGCGGCAGGGGGCAAGAGACCCAGTACTTC.